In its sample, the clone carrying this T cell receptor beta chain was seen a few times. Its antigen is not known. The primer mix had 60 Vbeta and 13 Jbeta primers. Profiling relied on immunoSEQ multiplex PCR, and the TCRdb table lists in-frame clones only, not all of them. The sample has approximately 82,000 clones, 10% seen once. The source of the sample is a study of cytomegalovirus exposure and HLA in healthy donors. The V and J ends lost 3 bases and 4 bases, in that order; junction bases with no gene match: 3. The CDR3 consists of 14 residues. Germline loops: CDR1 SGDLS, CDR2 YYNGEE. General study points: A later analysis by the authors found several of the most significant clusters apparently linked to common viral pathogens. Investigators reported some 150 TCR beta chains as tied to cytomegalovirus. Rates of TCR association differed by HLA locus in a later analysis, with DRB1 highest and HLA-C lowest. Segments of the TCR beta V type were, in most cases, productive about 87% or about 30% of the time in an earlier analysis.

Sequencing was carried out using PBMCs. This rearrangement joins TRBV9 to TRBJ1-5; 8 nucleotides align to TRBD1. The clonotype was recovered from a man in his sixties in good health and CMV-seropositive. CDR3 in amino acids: CASSGTGSNQPQHF. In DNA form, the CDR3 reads TGTGCCAGCAGCGGGACAGGGTCGAATCAGCCCCAGCATTTT.